Following are 15 T cell receptor beta chains from one sample sequenced in a study of human T cells and chemical hapten exposure. Via MiXCR, TCRdb re-called the RACE reads, giving one row per CDR3 protein. The sample lists about 120,000 distinct CDR3 sequences; roughly 13% were seen once. Time point reported: pre-sensitization, week 0. The treatment denotes: therapeutic diphenylcyclopropenone sensitization with weekly scalp DPC. This sample comprised whole blood, obtained in connection with sensitization to the hapten diphenylcyclopropenone (DPC). Receptor source: a woman in her late teens or twenties with alopecia areata. Some clones in this sample may be carry-over from other donors' samples.

The chain joins TRBV7-9 to TRBJ1-2; TRBD1 might be the D (5 bases). The CDR3 covers 14 residues. The V gene lost 0 bases and the J gene lost 4 bases, with 9 bases spanning the gap. Germline V gene lookup returns CDR1 SEHNR and CDR2 FQNEAQ (reference sequence). The DNA of the CDR3 is TGTGCCAGCAGCTTAGCGGGGGTGGTCTATGGCTACACCTTC. Amino acid sequence: CASSLAGVVYGYTF.

This clonotype was counted only a few times. The gene calls are TRBV6-6 and TRBJ1-1, with 7 positions matching TRBD1. CDR3 length equals 15 residues. Germline V lookup: CDR1 MNHNY, CDR2 SVGAGI (reference sequence). Unmatched junction bases numbered 6, after V lost 5 bases and J lost 0 bases. The CDR3 loop is CASSGGQLMNTEAFF. The CDR3 DNA is TGTGCCAGCAGTGGGGGACAGCTGATGAACACTGAAGCTTTCTTT.

J is TRBJ2-1 and V is TRBV6-2 or TRBV6-3, with D uncertain. There are 12 residues in the CDR3. The V end was cut by 7 bases, the J end by 0 bases, with 4 bases between. CDR1 is MNHEY, CDR2 SVGEGT, per germline. The CDR3 sequence: CASKSSYNEQFF. The DNA for the CDR3 is TGTGCCAGCAAGAGCTCCTACAATGAGCAGTTCTTC.

In this sample, this clonotype turned up a few times. This sequence joins TRBV6-2 or TRBV6-3 and TRBJ1-2; D not certain. Per germline, CDR1 MNHEY and CDR2 SVGEGT. CDR3 length: 14 residues. V was shortened by 0 bases and J by 3 bases, with 8 bases between the two germline ends. The CDR3 reads CASSYSAGDYGYTF. In nucleotides, the CDR3 is TGTGCCAGCAGTTACTCTGCCGGGGACTATGGCTACACCTTC.

In its sample, this clonotype was seen a few times. For the CDR3, the DNA is TGTGCCAGCAGCCAAGTGAAGGGGCATGGCACCCGCTCCTATAATTCACCCCTCCACTTT. Encoded protein: CASSQVKGHGTRSYNSPLHF. This chain links TRBV3-1 with TRBJ1-6, with a weak D call TRBD1 (5 bases). V lost 1 base, J lost 0 bases, and 19 bases lay in between. CDR1 is LGHDT and CDR2 is YNNKEL in the germline V gene (reference sequence). The CDR3 runs 20 residues. Full variable domain (missing parts from reference TRBV3-1 and TRBJ1-6): DTAVSQTPKYLVTQMGNDKSIKCEQNLGHDTMYWYKQDSKKFLKIMFSYNNKELIINETVPNRFSPKSPDKAHLNLHINSLELGDSAVYFCASSQVKGHGTRSYNSPLHFGNGTRLTVT.

This clonotype was recorded many times. This rearrangement joins TRBV7-2 to TRBJ2-3, with D perhaps TRBD1 (5 bases). Per germline, CDR1 SGHTA and CDR2 FQGNSA. The CDR3 is 13 residues long. V lost 4 bases and J 1 base, leaving 6 bases between the germline ends. CDR3 coding DNA: TGTGCCAGCAGCTGGGGCGGCACAGATACGCAGTATTTT. Residues: CASSWGGTDTQYF.

This clonotype came up a few times. The chain combines TRBV25-1 with TRBJ2-2, with D tentatively TRBD1 or TRBD2 (5 bases each). The V end was cut by 1 base, the J end by 6 bases, with 18 bases between. Germline loops: CDR1 MGHDK, CDR2 SYGVNS. The CDR3 totals 17 residues. The CDR3 protein is CASSESRGPTVAGELFF. The DNA for the CDR3 is TGTGCCAGCAGTGAATCCCGGGGACCCACAGTTGCCGGGGAGCTGTTTTTT.

This clonotype was recorded only once. The CDR3 bases are TGTGCCAGTAGTAATCTTATTAACACAGATACGCAGTATTTT. Translated: CASSNLINTDTQYF. The V and J genes are TRBV2 and TRBJ2-3; D not resolved. CDR3 length equals 14 residues. Germline CDR1 reads SNHLY; CDR2 reads FYNNEI. Deletions cut 9 bases from V and 2 bases from J, with 15 bases between.

In its sample, this clonotype was seen a few times. The chain is built from TRBV18 and TRBJ1-1, with TRBD1 as a possible D gene (6 bases). V gave up 2 bases and J gave up 4 bases, with 17 bases separating them. The CDR3 consists of 16 residues. Germline-derived CDR1 and CDR2 are KGHSH and LQKENI. CDR3 region: CASSPKEIGGATEAFF. For the CDR3, the DNA is TGTGCCAGCTCACCAAAGGAGATTGGGGGGGCCACTGAAGCTTTCTTT.

Ten or more counts support this clonotype. The J gene is TRBJ2-5, the V gene TRBV30, with D tentatively TRBD2 (6 bases). The CDR3 contains 14 residues. In germline, CDR1 is GTSNPN, CDR2 SVGIG (reference sequence). Trimming pared 0 bases from V and 5 bases from J, leaving 13 bases between. Here the CDR3 reads CAWSVLAEGETQYF. CDR3 sequence (DNA): TGTGCCTGGAGTGTATTGGCGGAGGGGGAGACCCAGTACTTC.

This clonotype was seen at least ten times. CDR3 region: CASSVGGKTEAFF. For the CDR3, the DNA is TGTGCCAGCAGCGTAGGGGGCAAAACTGAAGCTTTCTTT. V gene TRBV9 combines with J gene TRBJ1-1; perhaps TRBD1 as D (5 bases). The V end lost 0 bases, the J end lost 5 bases, and 8 bases lay between the germline ends. CDR1 SGDLS and CDR2 YYNGEE come from the germline V gene. This CDR3 has 13 amino acids.

As concerns this clonotype: This clone may be a read error of a much larger clone one base away. The rearrangement links TRBV7-2 to TRBJ1-6, with D perhaps matching TRBD1 (6 bases). The CDR3 length is 16 residues. Trimming took off 1 base at V and 8 bases at J, with 15 bases between the two ends. Germline CDR1 is SGHTA and CDR2 is FQGNSA. CDR3 sequence (DNA): TGTGCCAGCAGCTTAGGGACCGGGACAAGGTATTCACCCCTCCACTTT. It yields the protein CASSLGTGTRYSPLHF.

This clonotype was detected ten times or more. The rearrangement uses TRBV5-6 and TRBJ1-1; 11 bases agree with TRBD1. The germline gives CDR1 SGHDT, CDR2 YYEEEE. The J segment lost 6 bases and the V segment lost 6 bases, leaving 1 base of the junction unmatched. CDR3 size: 12 residues. In DNA, the CDR3 is TGTGCCAGCAAGGGACAGGGGGCTGAAGCTTTCTTT. It encodes CASKGQGAEAFF.

The rearrangement joins TRBV5-1 to TRBJ2-5; D possibly uses TRBD1 or TRBD2 (7 bases each). The CDR3 is 15 residues long. CDR1 and CDR2 (germline): SGHRS, YFSETQ. V lost 4 bases and J lost 6, with 19 bases in between. CDR3 amino acids: CASSPREGQSKTQYF. The CDR3 bases are TGCGCCAGCAGCCCAAGGGAGGGACAGAGCAAGACCCAGTACTTC.

This chain uses TRBV28 with TRBJ1-5; 7 bases agree with TRBD1. The CDR3 runs to 15 residues. The J segment lost 4 bases and the V segment lost 5 bases, leaving 8 bases of the junction unmatched. The germline V gene has CDR1 MDHEN and CDR2 SYDVKM. CDR3: CASSLRQGWNQPQHF. The CDR3 DNA follows: TGTGCCAGCAGTCTCCGACAGGGATGGAATCAGCCCCAGCATTTT.